Each of the 29 T cell receptor beta chains below was sequenced from the same sample in a study of PD-L1 blockade in urothelial cancer. Repertoires were generated with immunoSEQ multiplex PCR, while TCRdb's copy carries only in-frame clones and drops some. Of over 100,000 clones in the sample, around 84% are singletons; the top ten hold under 3.5%. The time point here: pretreatment peripheral blood. The material sequenced was PBMCs, taken around atezolizumab (anti-PD-L1) treatment. The receptors originated from a man between 50 and 59 years old with urothelial cancer.

J is TRBJ2-2 and V is TRBV9; a weak D match, TRBD2 (6 bases). Per the germline V gene, CDR1 is SGDLS and CDR2 is YYNGEE. This CDR3 contains 15 residues. Trimming took 3 bases from V and 6 from J, leaving 15 bases between them. CDR3 sequence (DNA): TGTGCCAGCAGCGGGGAGGTCTCTCTGCCCGGGGAGCTGTTTTTT. Protein: CASSGEVSLPGELFF.

This rearrangement joins TRBV5-4 to TRBJ2-7; 9 bases line up with TRBD2. The V gene's germline CDR1 is SGHNT and CDR2 YYREEE (reference sequence). The ends lost 4 bases at V and 0 bases at J; junction bases unmatched: 8. There are 16 residues in the CDR3. The CDR3, as DNA: TGTGCCAGCAGCCGCGGACTAGCGAAAAACTCCTACGAGCAGTACTTC. This gives the protein CASSRGLAKNSYEQYF.

This clone was counted only a few times. The chain's CDR3 is CAWAPNRGLSYAFF. The CDR3 bases are TGTGCCTGGGCCCCAAACAGGGGGCTGAGTTACGCTTTCTTT. The rearrangement uses TRBV30 and TRBJ1-1, with 9 bases identical to TRBD1. CDR3 size: 14 residues. Germline CDR1 reads GTSNPN; CDR2 reads SVGIG (reference sequence). V shed 5 bases and J 11 bases; nucleotides not matched to a gene: 15. The whole variable domain, remainder taken from reference TRBV30 and TRBJ1-1, is SQTIHQWPATLVQPVGSPLSLECTVEGTSNPNLYWYRQAAGRGLQLLFYSVGIGQISSEVPQNLSASRPQDRQFILSSKKLLLSDSGFYLCAWAPNRGLSYAFFGQGTRLTVV.

This chain links TRBV28 with TRBJ1-1; TRBD1 matches 7 bases. Per the germline V gene, CDR1 is MDHEN and CDR2 is SYDVKM. The CDR3 is 18 residues long. V dropped 3 bases and J dropped 0; count of bases not matched to a gene: 13. The CDR3 reads CASSFLGTVPAMNTEAFF. The CDR3 region has the DNA TGTGCCAGCAGTTTTTTAGGGACAGTCCCCGCGATGAACACTGAAGCTTTCTTT.

The rearrangement joins TRBV19 to TRBJ2-3; D might be TRBD2 (6 bases). CDR3 length equals 19 residues. V lost 2 bases and J 6 bases, leaving 27 bases between the germline ends. Germline V lookup: CDR1 LNHDA, CDR2 SQIVND (reference sequence). Here the CDR3 DNA reads TGTGCCAGTAGTATAAGTGGGGGTTGGGAGGCCGCCCAAGGGGATACGCAGTATTTT. This translates into CASSISGGWEAAQGDTQYF.

The V and J genes are TRBV7-2 and TRBJ2-7, with 7 bases matching TRBD2. Looked up from germline, CDR1 is SGHTA and CDR2 is FQGNSA. The CDR3 is made up of 16 amino acids. The junction had 12 bases not matched to a gene; V was cut back by 5 bases and J by 2 bases. The CDR3 sequence: CASSESSGLNAYEQYF. The CDR3 DNA is TGTGCCAGCAGCGAAAGTAGCGGGCTCAACGCCTACGAGCAGTACTTC.

V and J are TRBV19 and TRBJ1-2; the D gene is possibly TRBD1 (6 bases). Germline CDR1 reads LNHDA; CDR2 reads SQIVND (reference sequence). V was shortened by 7 bases and J by 7 bases, with 16 bases between the two germline ends. The CDR3 loop spans 13 amino acids. The CDR3 nucleotides are TGTGCCAGTACGGGGGGCGCAGTGGTTGGCTACACCTTC. Its translation: CASTGGAVVGYTF.

The chain is built from TRBV27 and TRBJ2-2, with TRBD1 as a possible D gene (5 bases). The CDR3 is made up of 13 amino acids. Trimming removed 6 bases from V and 5 bases from J, with 10 bases in between. The germline V gene has CDR1 MNHEY and CDR2 SMNVEV (reference sequence). CDR3 DNA sequence: TGTGCCAGCAGCACCAGGGATACCGGGGAGCTGTTTTTT. Translated, it gives CASSTRDTGELFF.

This clone has just one count. The chain carries TRBV7-9 and TRBJ2-1, with 8 nucleotides matching TRBD1. Germline CDR1 SEHNR, CDR2 FQNEAQ (reference sequence). The length of the CDR3 is 15 residues. The ends lost 3 bases at V and 6 bases at J; junction bases unmatched: 7. The CDR3 region is CASSFAHDRGNEQFF. The CDR3 DNA reads as TGTGCCAGCAGCTTTGCCCACGACAGGGGCAATGAGCAGTTCTTC.

This clone has a handful of counts. V is TRBV7-8 and J is TRBJ1-5; D is undetermined. The CDR3 length is 17 residues. The germline CDR1 and CDR2 sequences are SGHVS and FQNEAQ. Trimming pared 1 base from V and 4 bases from J, leaving 17 bases between. As DNA, the CDR3 is TGTGCCAGCAGCTTAGGTGGCAGGATAGTCTGGAATCAGCCCCAGCATTTT. Protein sequence: CASSLGGRIVWNQPQHF. Variable domain in full (rest from reference TRBV7-8 and TRBJ1-5): GAGVSQSPRYKVAKRGQDVALRCDPISGHVSLFWYQQALGQGPEFLTYFQNEAQLDKSGLPSDRFFAERPEGSVSTLKIQRTQQEDSAVYLCASSLGGRIVWNQPQHFGDGTRLSIL.

This chain joins TRBV19 and TRBJ2-7; unclear D gene. The V gene's germline CDR1 is LNHDA and CDR2 SQIVND (reference sequence). Trimming cost V 3 bases and J 2 bases, with 11 bases left between them. The CDR3 has 14 residues. The CDR3 coding sequence is TGTGCCAGTAGTATGTCTCAGTACACCTACGAGCAGTACTTC. It is translated as CASSMSQYTYEQYF.

This chain uses TRBV28 with TRBJ1-3, with 10 bases identical to TRBD1. The CDR3 is 17 residues long. V gave up 8 bases and J gave up 3 bases; unmatched junction bases: 13. The germline V gene encodes CDR1 MDHEN and CDR2 SYDVKM. The CDR3, as DNA: TGTGCCAGCGGTCCTGGGGGACAGGGGACCGGTGGAAACACCATATATTTT. The encoded protein is CASGPGGQGTGGNTIYF.

Regarding this clone: One end of the junction fails to match germline, which may point to a read error. This sequence joins TRBV6-5 and TRBJ1-5; D gene ambiguous. The germline CDR1 and CDR2 sequences are MNHEY and SVGAGI. The CDR3 runs to 14 residues. The CDR3 DNA follows: TGTGCCAGCAGTGACTCCTTTAGCAATCAGCCCCAGCATTTT. Protein product: CASSDSFSNQPQHF.

J is TRBJ1-1 and V is TRBV6-5, with D perhaps TRBD1 (5 bases). The CDR3 totals 14 residues. V lost 5 bases and J lost 5, with 15 bases in between. Germline V lookup: CDR1 MNHEY, CDR2 SVGAGI. The CDR3 DNA reads TGTGCCAGCAGTAAATGGGGGGGAGAGACTGAAGCTTTCTTT. This encodes CASSKWGGETEAFF.

The J gene is TRBJ2-7, the V gene TRBV28; TRBD1 matches 9 bases. Losses at the gene ends were 8 bases for V and 0 bases for J; bases not matched to a gene: 11. The CDR3 is made up of 16 amino acids. Germline loops: CDR1 MDHEN, CDR2 SYDVKM. CDR3 sequence reads: CASGRWGQGLSYEQYF. The CDR3 DNA reads TGTGCCAGCGGACGATGGGGACAGGGCCTCTCCTACGAGCAGTACTTC.

The rearrangement uses TRBV7-2 and TRBJ1-2; D is unresolved. Germline CDR1 is SGHTA and CDR2 is FQGNSA. The CDR3 runs to 13 residues. V was trimmed by 4 bases and J by 2 bases, leaving 8 bases between them. CDR3 nucleotide sequence: TGTGCCAGCAGCTCCGGGAGCAACTATGGCTACACCTTC. Its translation is CASSSGSNYGYTF.

The chain combines TRBV5-1 with TRBJ2-3; D ambiguous. Trimming cost V 4 bases and J 6 bases, with 9 bases left between them. The CDR3 runs 12 residues. CDR1 is SGHRS and CDR2 is YFSETQ in the germline V gene. The CDR3, as DNA: TGCGCCAGCAGCCTGCAGCGCGATACGCAGTATTTT. Residues: CASSLQRDTQYF.

The chain carries TRBV6-5 and TRBJ2-1, with TRBD2 matching over 9 bases. Germline CDR1 and CDR2: MNHEY and SVGAGI. The ends lost 5 bases at V and 1 base at J; junction bases unmatched: 3. The CDR3 length is 15 residues. The CDR3, as DNA: TGTGCCAGCAGTCGACTAGCGGTTTCCTACAATGAGCAGTTCTTC. Its protein product is CASSRLAVSYNEQFF.

This chain joins TRBV30 and TRBJ2-7, with TRBD2 matching 7 bases. CDR1 is GTSNPN, CDR2 SVGIG, per germline (reference sequence). The V gene end was trimmed by 5 bases and the J gene end by 1 base; junction bases not matched to a gene: 11. The CDR3 sequence is 15 residues long. CDR3 in amino acids: CAWAPMGGISYEQYF. In nucleotides, the CDR3 is TGTGCCTGGGCTCCTATGGGGGGGATTTCCTACGAGCAGTACTTC.

This clone was seen once. The chain joins TRBV28 to TRBJ2-7; weak D call: TRBD1 (6 bases). The CDR3 is made up of 16 amino acids. V lost 3 bases, J lost 3 bases, and 18 bases lay in between. Germline CDR1 MDHEN, CDR2 SYDVKM. CDR3 DNA sequence: TGTGCCAGCAGTTTTCTTCTCGGGACAAATTACTACGAGCAGTACTTC. It yields the protein CASSFLLGTNYYEQYF. The full variable domain, with the rest looked up from reference TRBV28 and TRBJ2-7, is DVKVTQSSRYLVKRTGEKVFLECVQDMDHENMFWYRQDPGLGLRLIYFSYDVKMKEKGDIPEGYSVSREKKERFSLILESASTNQTSMYLCASSFLLGTNYYEQYFGPGTRLTVT.

The V gene is TRBV7-9, the J gene TRBJ2-5; possible D gene TRBD1, 5 bases. CDR3 length: 13 amino acids. CDR1 is SEHNR, CDR2 FQNEAQ, per germline (reference sequence). Trimming pared 1 base from V and 5 bases from J, leaving 8 bases between. The CDR3, as DNA: TGTGCCAGCAGCTTAGGCAGGGCGGAGACCCAGTACTTC. It yields the protein CASSLGRAETQYF.

This sequence joins TRBV27 and TRBJ2-5; 7 bases are shared with TRBD1. Germline CDR1 MNHEY, CDR2 SMNVEV (reference sequence). The CDR3 has 14 amino acids. The V and J ends lost 5 bases and 1 base, in that order; junction bases with no gene match: 4. The CDR3 DNA sequence: TGTGCCAGCAGTAGACGGGACAGCCAAGAGACCCAGTACTTC. Protein sequence: CASSRRDSQETQYF.

The chain has TRBV6-5 and TRBJ1-3; D not resolved. CDR1 and CDR2 from the germline V gene are MNHEY and SVGAGI. The ends were cut back, 6 bases at V and 2 bases at J, with 14 bases in the middle. CDR3 length: 15 amino acids. The CDR3 bases are TGTGCCAGCAGCCCTCGGACCGGGACTGGAAACACCATATATTTT. Protein: CASSPRTGTGNTIYF.

The gene calls are TRBV5-8 and TRBJ2-3; tentatively, D is TRBD2 (6 bases). The length of the CDR3 is 14 residues. Germline CDR1 and CDR2: SGHTS and YDEGEE. Trimming left V 10 bases short and J 2 bases short, with 17 bases between. CDR3 sequence (DNA): TGTGCCGGGACGGAGGGCGCGGTCACAGATACGCAGTATTTT. It encodes CAGTEGAVTDTQYF.

Details on this clone: The same CDR3 also results from other DNA sequences found in this sample. The chain links TRBV27 to TRBJ2-2; D gene unclear. Per germline, CDR1 MNHEY and CDR2 SMNVEV (reference sequence). Trimming took off 6 bases at V and 3 bases at J, with 8 bases between the two ends. This CDR3 is built from 13 residues. The CDR3 DNA follows: TGTGCCAGCAGCCCTATAGACACCGGGGAGCTGTTTTTT. Translation: CASSPIDTGELFF.

This clone has a handful of counts. The rearrangement joins TRBV5-1 to TRBJ1-6; possible D gene TRBD1, 6 bases. The germline V gene has CDR1 SGHRS and CDR2 YFSETQ. CDR3 size: 12 residues. V lost 7 bases, J lost 9 bases, and 11 bases lay in between. CDR3 nucleotides: TGCGCCAGCCGGACAGATAGTTCACCCCTCCACTTT. This codes for CASRTDSSPLHF.

This clone appeared many times. This sequence joins TRBV28 and TRBJ1-2; perhaps TRBD1 as D (6 bases). The germline V and J ends were trimmed by 4 bases and 3 bases, with 18 bases remaining between them. CDR3 length: 16 amino acids. The germline V gene has CDR1 MDHEN and CDR2 SYDVKM. The CDR3 sequence is CASSWGRGSVDYGYTF. In DNA, the CDR3 is TGTGCCAGCAGTTGGGGCAGGGGTTCTGTTGACTATGGCTACACCTTC.

The DNA of the CDR3 is TGTGCCAGCAGTGACCGGTACAGCACTGAAGCTTTCTTT. Translated: CASSDRYSTEAFF. The V call is TRBV6-4, the J call TRBJ1-1; the D is unclear. The ends were cut back, 2 bases at V and 4 bases at J, with 8 bases in the middle. Germline CDR1 is MRHNA and CDR2 is SNTAGT. The CDR3 spans 13 residues.

The rearrangement joins TRBV5-4 to TRBJ1-2; the D is unclear. The CDR3 sequence is 14 residues long. Germline V lookup: CDR1 SGHNT, CDR2 YYREEE (reference sequence). V was clipped by 2 bases and J by 0 bases, with 8 bases between them. DNA for the CDR3: TGTGCCAGCAGCTTTGGCAGGCCTAACTATGGCTACACCTTC. Amino acids: CASSFGRPNYGYTF.